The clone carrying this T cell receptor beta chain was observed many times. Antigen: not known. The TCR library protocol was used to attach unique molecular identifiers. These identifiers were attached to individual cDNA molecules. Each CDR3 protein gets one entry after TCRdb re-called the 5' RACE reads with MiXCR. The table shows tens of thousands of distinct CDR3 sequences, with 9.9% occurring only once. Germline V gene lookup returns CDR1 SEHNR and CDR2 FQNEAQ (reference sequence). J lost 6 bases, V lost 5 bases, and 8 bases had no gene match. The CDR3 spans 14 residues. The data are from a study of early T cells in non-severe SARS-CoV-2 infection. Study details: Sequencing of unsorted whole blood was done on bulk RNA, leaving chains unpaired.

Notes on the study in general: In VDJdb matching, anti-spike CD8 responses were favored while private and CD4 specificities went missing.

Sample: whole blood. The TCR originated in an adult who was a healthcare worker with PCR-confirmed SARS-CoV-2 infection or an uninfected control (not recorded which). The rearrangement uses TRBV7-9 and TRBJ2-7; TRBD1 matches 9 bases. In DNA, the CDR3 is TGTGCCAGCAGCCCAGGGACAGGGAATCGCGAGCAGTACTTC. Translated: CASSPGTGNREQYF.